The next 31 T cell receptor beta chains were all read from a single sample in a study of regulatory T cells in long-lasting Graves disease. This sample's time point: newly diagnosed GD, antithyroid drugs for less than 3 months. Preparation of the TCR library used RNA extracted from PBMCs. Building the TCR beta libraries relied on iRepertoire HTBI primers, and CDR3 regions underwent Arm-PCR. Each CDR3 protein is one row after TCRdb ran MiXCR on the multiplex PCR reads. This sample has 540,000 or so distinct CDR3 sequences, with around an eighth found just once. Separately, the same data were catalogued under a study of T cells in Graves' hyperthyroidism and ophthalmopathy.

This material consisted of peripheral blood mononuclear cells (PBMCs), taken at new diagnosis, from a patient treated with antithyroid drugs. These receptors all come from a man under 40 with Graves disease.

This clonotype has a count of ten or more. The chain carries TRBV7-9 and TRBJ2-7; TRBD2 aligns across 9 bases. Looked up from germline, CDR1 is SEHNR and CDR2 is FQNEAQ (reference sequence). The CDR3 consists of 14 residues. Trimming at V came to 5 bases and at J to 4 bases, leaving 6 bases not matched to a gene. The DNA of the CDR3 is TGTGCCAGCAGCCCTAGCGGGGCGAAATACGAGCAGTACTTC. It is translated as CASSPSGAKYEQYF.

CDR3 coding DNA: TGCGCCAGCAGCTTGGTTGGAGGGGCCTTCGCAGATACGCAGTATTTT. It encodes CASSLVGGAFADTQYF. The chain joins TRBV5-1 to TRBJ2-3; D possibly corresponds to TRBD2 (6 bases). The CDR3 is made up of 16 amino acids. Germline V gene sequence: CDR1 SGHRS, CDR2 YFSETQ. Trimming cost V 0 bases and J 4 bases, with 15 bases left between them.

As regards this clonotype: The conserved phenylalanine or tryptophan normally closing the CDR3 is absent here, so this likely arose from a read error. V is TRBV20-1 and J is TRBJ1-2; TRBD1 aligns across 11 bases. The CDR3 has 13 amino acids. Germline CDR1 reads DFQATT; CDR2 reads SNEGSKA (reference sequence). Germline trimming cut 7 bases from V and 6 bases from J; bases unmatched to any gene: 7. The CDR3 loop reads CSVRGQGGDGYTL. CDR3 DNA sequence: TGCAGTGTCAGGGGACAGGGGGGGGATGGCTACACCCTC.

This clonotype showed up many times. The CDR3 sequence: CASSFGLAGTDTQYF. CDR3 coding DNA: TGTGCCAGCAGTTTCGGACTAGCGGGCACAGATACGCAGTATTTT. The genes are TRBV27 and TRBJ2-3; the match to TRBD2 covers 10 bases. Germline CDR1 and CDR2: MNHEY and SMNVEV (reference sequence). Trimming cost V 3 bases and J 1 base; bases outside gene matches: 1. The CDR3 is 15 residues long.

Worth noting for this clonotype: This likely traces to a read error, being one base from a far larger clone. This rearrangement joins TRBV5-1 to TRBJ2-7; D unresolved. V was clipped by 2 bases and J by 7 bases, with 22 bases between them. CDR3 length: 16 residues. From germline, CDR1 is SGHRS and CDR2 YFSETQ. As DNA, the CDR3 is TGCGCCAGCAGCTTATCTTACACCCGCACCTACAATGAGCAGTACTTC. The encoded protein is CASSLSYTRTYNEQYF.

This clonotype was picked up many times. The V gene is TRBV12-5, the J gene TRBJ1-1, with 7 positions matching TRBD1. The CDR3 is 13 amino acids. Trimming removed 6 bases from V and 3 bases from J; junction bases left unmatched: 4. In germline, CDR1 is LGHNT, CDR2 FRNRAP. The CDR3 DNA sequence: TGTGCTAGTGGCAATACAGGGGACACTGAAGCTTTCTTT. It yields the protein CASGNTGDTEAFF.

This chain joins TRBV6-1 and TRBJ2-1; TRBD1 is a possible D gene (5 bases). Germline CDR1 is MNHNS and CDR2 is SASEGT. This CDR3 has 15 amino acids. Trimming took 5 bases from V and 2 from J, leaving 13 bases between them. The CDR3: CASSQGTSAYNEQFF. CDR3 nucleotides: TGTGCCAGCAGTCAGGGTACCAGCGCCTACAATGAGCAGTTCTTC.

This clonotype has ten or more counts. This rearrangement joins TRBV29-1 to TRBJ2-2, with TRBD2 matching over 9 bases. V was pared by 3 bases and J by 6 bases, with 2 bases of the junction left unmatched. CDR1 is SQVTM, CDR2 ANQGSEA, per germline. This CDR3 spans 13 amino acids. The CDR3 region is CSVDEREAGELFF. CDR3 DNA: TGCAGCGTTGACGAGCGGGAGGCCGGGGAGCTGTTTTTT.

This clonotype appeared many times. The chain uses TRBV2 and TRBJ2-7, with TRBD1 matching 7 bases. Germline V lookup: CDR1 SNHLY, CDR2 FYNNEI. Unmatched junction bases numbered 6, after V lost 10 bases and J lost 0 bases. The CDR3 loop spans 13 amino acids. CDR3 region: CANQTGRSYEQYF. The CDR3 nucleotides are TGTGCCAACCAGACAGGGCGCTCCTACGAGCAGTACTTC.

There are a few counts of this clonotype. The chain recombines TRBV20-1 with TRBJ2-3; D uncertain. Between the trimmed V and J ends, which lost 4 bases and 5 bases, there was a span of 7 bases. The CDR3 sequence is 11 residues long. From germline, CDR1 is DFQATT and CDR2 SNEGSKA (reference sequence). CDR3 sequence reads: CSAIRRDTQYF. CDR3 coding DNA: TGCAGTGCTATCCGGCGAGATACGCAGTATTTT.

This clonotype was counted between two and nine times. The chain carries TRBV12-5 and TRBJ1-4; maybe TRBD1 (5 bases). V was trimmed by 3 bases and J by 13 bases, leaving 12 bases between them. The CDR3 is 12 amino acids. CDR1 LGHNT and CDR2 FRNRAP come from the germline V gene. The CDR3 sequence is CASGLGTGGLFF. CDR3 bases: TGTGCTAGTGGTTTAGGAACCGGGGGACTGTTTTTT.

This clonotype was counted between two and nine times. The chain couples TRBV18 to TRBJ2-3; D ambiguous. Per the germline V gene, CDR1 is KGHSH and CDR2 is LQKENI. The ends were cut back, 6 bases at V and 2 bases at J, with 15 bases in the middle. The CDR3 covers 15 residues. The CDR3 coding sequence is TGTGCCAGCTCCCCCGACATAGTAACCACAGATACGCAGTATTTT. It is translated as CASSPDIVTTDTQYF.

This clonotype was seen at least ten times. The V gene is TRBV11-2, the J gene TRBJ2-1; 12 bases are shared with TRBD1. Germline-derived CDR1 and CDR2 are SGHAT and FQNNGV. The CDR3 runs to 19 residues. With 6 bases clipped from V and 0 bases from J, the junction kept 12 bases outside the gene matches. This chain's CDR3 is CASRVGTGGNGPSYNEQFF. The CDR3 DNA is TGTGCCAGCAGGGTCGGGACAGGGGGCAACGGGCCCTCCTACAATGAGCAGTTCTTC.

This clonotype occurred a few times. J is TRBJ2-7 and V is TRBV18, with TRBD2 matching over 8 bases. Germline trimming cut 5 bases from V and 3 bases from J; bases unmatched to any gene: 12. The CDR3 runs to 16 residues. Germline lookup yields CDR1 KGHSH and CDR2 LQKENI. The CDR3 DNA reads TGTGCCAGCTCAAGTCAACCAGCGGGAGCCGGCTACGAGCAGTACTTC. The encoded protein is CASSSQPAGAGYEQYF. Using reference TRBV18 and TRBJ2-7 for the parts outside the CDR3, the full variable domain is NAGVMQNPRHLVRRRGQEARLRCSPMKGHSHVYWYRQLPEEGLKFMVYLQKENIIDESGMPKERFSAEFPKEGPSILRIQQVVRGDSAAYFCASSSQPAGAGYEQYFGPGTRLTVT.

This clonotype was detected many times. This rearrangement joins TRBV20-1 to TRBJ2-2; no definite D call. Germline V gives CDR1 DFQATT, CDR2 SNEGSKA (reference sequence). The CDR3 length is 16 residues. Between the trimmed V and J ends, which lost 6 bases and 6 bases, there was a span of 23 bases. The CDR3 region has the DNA TGCAGTGCCGGTCATCAAGGTGGGCGCAGCGCCGGGGAGCTGTTTTTT. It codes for CSAGHQGGRSAGELFF.

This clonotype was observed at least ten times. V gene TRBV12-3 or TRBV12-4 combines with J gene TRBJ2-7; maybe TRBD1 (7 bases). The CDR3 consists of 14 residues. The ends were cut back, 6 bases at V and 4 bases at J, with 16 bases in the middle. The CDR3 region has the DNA TGTGCCAGCAGCCGGACGACAGGGAGGTACGAGCAGTACTTC. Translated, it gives CASSRTTGRYEQYF.

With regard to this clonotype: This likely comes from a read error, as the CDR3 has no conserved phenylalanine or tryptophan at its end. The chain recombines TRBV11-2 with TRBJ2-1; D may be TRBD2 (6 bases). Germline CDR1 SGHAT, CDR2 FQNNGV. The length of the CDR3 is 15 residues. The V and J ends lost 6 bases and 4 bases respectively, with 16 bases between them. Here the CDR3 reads CASRGLRTNYNEQFL. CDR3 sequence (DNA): TGTGCCAGCAGGGGCCTCAGGACTAATTACAATGAGCAGTTCTTG.

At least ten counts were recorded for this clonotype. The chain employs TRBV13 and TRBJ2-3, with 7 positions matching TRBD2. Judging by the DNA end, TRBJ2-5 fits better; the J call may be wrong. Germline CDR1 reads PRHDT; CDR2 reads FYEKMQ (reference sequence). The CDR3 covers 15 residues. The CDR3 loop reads CASSLVEAGVETQYF. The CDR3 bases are TGTGCCAGCAGCTTAGTAGAGGCGGGAGTCGAGACCCAGTACTTC.

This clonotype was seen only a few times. The CDR3 sequence is CASSGREQRGEQYF. Here the CDR3 DNA reads TGTGCCAGCAGCGGACGGGAACAACGGGGCGAGCAGTACTTC. The chain recombines TRBV9 with TRBJ2-7; TRBD2 might be the D (5 bases). The CDR3 is made up of 14 amino acids. The germline V gene encodes CDR1 SGDLS and CDR2 YYNGEE. With 3 bases removed from V and 6 bases from J, the gap between germline ends came to 16 bases.

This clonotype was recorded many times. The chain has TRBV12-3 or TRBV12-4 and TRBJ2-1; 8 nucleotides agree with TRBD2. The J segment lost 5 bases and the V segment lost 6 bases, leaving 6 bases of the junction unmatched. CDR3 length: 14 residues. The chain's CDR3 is CASSTGGAHNEQFF. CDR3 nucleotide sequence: TGTGCCAGCAGCACCGGGGGGGCACACAATGAGCAGTTCTTC.

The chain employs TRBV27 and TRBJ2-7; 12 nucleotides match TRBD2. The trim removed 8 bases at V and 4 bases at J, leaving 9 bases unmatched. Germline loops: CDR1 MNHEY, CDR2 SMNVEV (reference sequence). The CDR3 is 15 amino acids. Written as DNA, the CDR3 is TGTGCCAGCGGTCTAGCGGGGGGGCCGACATACGAGCAGTACTTC. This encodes CASGLAGGPTYEQYF.

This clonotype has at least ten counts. CDR3 DNA: TGTGCCAGCAGCCAGGACAATCAGCCCCAGCATTTT. It encodes CASSQDNQPQHF. The chain combines TRBV7-9 with TRBJ1-5; D is undetermined. The germline CDR1 and CDR2 sequences are SEHNR and FQNEAQ (reference sequence). V shed 5 bases and J shed 3 bases, with 5 bases lying between them. The CDR3 loop spans 12 amino acids. The variable domain in full, completed from reference TRBV7-9 and TRBJ1-5, reads DTGVSQNPRHKITKRGQNVTFRCDPISEHNRLYWYRQTLGQGPEFLTYFQNEAQLEKSRLLSDRFSAERPKGSFSTLEIQRTEQGDSAMYLCASSQDNQPQHFGDGTRLSIL.

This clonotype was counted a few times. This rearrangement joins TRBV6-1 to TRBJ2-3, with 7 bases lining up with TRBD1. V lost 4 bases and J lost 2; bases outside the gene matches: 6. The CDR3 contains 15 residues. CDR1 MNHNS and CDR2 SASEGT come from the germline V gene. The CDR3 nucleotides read TGTGCCAGCAGTGGACAGGGCGCCCTCACAGATACGCAGTATTTT. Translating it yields CASSGQGALTDTQYF.

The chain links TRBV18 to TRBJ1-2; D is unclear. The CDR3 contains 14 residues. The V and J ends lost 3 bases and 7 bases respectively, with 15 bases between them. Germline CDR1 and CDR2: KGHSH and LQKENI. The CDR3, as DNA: TGTGCCAGCTCACCCTCCGGGCCGACCTCTGGCTACACCTTC. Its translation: CASSPSGPTSGYTF.

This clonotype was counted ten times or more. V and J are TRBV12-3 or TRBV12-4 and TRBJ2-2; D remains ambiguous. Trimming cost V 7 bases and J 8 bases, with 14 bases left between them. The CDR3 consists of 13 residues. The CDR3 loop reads CASTLEARGELFF. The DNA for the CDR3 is TGTGCCAGCACCTTAGAGGCGAGGGGGGAGCTGTTTTTT.

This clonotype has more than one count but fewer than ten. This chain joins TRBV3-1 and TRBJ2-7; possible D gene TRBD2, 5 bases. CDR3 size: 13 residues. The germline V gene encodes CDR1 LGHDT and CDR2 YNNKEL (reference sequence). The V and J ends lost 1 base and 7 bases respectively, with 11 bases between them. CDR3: CASSQGSRGEQYF. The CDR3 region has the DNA TGTGCCAGCAGCCAAGGGTCCCGCGGGGAGCAGTACTTC.

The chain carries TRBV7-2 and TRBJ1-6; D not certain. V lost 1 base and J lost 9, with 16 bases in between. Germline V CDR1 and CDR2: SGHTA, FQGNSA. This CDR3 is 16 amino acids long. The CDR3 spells CASSLGRSLRTSPLHF. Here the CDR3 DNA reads TGTGCCAGCAGCTTAGGACGGAGCTTGAGGACTTCACCCCTCCACTTT.

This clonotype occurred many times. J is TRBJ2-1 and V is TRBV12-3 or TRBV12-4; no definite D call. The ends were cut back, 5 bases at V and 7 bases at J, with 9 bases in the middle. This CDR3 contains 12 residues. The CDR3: CASSAARNEQFF. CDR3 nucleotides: TGTGCCAGCAGTGCCGCCCGGAATGAGCAGTTCTTC.

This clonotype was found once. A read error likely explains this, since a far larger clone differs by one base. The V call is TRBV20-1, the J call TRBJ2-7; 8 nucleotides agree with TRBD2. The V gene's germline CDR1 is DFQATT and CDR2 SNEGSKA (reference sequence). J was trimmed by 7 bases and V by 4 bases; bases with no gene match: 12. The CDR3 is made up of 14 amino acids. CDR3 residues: CSAKDGRGYNEQYF. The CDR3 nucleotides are TGCAGTGCTAAGGACGGGAGGGGTTACAATGAGCAGTACTTC.

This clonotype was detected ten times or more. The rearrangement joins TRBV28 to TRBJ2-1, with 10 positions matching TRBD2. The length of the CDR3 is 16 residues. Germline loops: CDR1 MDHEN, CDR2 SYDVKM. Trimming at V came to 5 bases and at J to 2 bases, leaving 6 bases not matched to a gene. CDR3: CASSTLSGRAYNEQFF. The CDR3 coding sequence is TGTGCCAGCAGTACCCTAAGCGGGAGGGCCTACAATGAGCAGTTCTTC.

CDR3 amino acids: CASSARDRGLDGYTF. The CDR3 DNA reads as TGTGCCAGCAGTGCCCGGGACAGGGGGCTGGATGGCTACACCTTC. The rearrangement joins TRBV12-3 or TRBV12-4 to TRBJ1-2; 12 bases fit TRBD1. Trimming removed 5 bases from V and 6 bases from J; junction bases left unmatched: 7. The CDR3 spans 15 residues.